Below, one T cell receptor beta chain is given with its context. Its antigen remains unknown. This entry belongs to a study of T cell responses to AZD1222 COVID-19 vaccine. Points from the study as a whole: Repertoire sampling was restricted to post-peak T cell response timepoints.

Sequencing used immunoSEQ multiplex PCR; TCRdb keeps in-frame clones, though not all of them. The table shows over 110,000 clones, with roughly nine tenths occurring only once. Unmatched junction bases numbered 0, after V lost 3 bases and J lost 2 bases. Germline CDR1 reads LGHDT; CDR2 reads YNNKEL (reference sequence). This CDR3 comprises 13 residues. This TCR was recovered from an adult who received the AZD1222 COVID-19 vaccine. The sample was peripheral blood, taken 28 days after the second AZD1222 dose. The chain carries TRBV3-1 (or the pseudogene TRBV3-2) and TRBJ1-2; TRBD1 matches 7 bases. The CDR3 nucleotides read TGTGCCAGCAGCCAGGGACAGAACTATGGCTACACCTTC. This gives the protein CASSQGQNYGYTF.